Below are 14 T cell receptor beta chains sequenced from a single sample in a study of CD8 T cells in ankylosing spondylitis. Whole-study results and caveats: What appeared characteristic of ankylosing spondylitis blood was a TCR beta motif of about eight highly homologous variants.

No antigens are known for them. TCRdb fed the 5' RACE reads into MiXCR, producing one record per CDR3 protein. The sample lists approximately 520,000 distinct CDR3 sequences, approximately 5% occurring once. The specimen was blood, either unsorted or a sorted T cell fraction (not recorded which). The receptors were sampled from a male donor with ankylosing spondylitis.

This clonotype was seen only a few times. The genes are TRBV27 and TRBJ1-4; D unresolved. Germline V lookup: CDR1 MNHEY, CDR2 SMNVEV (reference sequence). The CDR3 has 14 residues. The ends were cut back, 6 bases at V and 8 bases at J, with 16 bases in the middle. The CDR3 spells CASRPLGLGEKLFF. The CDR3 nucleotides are TGTGCCAGCAGACCTCTGGGTTTAGGGGAAAAACTGTTTTTT.

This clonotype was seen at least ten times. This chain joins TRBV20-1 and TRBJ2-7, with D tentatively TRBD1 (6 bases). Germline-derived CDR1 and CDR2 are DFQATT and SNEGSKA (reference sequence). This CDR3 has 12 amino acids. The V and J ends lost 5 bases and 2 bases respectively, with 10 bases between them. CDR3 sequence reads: CSAPDRPYEQYF. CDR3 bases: TGCAGTGCTCCTGACAGGCCCTACGAGCAGTACTTC.

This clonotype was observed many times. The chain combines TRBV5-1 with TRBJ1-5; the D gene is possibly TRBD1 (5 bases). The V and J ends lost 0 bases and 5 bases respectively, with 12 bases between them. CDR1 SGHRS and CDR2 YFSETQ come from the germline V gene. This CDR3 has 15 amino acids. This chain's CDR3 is CASSLAGREDQPQHF. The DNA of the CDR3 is TGCGCCAGCAGCTTGGCCGGCAGGGAGGATCAGCCCCAGCATTTT.

The CDR3 reads CASNWGGTAQYF. CDR3 in DNA: TGTGCCAGCAACTGGGGGGGGACAGCGCAGTATTTT. This chain connects TRBV28 to TRBJ2-3, with D possibly called TRBD1 or TRBD2 (7 bases each). Germline V CDR1 and CDR2: MDHEN, SYDVKM. The CDR3 spans 12 residues. Trimming removed 7 bases from V and 10 bases from J, with 15 bases in between.

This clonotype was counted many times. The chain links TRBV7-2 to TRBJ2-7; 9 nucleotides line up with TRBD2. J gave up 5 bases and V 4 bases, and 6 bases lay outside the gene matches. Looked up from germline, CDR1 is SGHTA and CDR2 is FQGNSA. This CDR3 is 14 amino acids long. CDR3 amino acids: CASSSGLAGNEQYF. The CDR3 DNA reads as TGTGCCAGCAGCTCCGGGCTAGCGGGGAACGAGCAGTACTTC.

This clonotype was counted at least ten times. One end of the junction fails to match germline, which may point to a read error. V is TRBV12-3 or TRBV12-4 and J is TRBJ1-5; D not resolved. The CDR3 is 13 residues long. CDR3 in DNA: TGCGCCAGCAGCTTGTTCGGCAATCAGCCCCAGCATTTT. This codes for CASSLFGNQPQHF.

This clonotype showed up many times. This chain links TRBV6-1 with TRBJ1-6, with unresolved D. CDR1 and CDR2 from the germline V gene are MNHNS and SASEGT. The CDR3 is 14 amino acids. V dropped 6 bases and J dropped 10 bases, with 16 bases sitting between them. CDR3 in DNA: TGTGCCAGCAGGCGGGGTCTCTCCGGATCACCCCTCCACTTT. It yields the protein CASRRGLSGSPLHF.

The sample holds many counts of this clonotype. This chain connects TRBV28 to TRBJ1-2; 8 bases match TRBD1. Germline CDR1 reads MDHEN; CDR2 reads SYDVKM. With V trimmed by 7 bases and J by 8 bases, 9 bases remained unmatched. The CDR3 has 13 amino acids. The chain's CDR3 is CASNPGRGLGYTF. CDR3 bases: TGTGCCAGCAACCCTGGCAGGGGGCTAGGCTACACCTTC.

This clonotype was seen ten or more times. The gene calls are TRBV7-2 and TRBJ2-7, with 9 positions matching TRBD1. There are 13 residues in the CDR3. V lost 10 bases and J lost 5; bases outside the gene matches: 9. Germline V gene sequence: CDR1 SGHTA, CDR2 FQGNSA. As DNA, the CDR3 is TGTGCCACCGGATGGGACAGGGAAAACGAGCAGTACTTC. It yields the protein CATGWDRENEQYF.

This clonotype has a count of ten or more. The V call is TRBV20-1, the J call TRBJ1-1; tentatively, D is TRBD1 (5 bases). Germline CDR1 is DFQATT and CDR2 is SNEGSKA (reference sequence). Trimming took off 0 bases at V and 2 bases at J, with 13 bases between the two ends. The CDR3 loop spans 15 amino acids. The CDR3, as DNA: TGCAGTGCTAGAGATGGCGGGACGGCCAACACTGAAGCTTTCTTT. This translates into CSARDGGTANTEAFF.

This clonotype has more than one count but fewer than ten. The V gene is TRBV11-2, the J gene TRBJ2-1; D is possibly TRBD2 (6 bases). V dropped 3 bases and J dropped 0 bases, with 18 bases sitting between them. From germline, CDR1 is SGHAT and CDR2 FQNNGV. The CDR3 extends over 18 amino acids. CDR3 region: CASSFSPRLTSSYNEQFF. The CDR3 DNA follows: TGTGCCAGCAGCTTCTCTCCCAGGTTGACTAGCTCCTACAATGAGCAGTTCTTC.

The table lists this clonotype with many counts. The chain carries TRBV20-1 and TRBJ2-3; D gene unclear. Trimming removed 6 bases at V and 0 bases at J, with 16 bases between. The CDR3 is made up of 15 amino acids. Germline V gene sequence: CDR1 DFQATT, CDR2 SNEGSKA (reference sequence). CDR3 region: CSAPQSLPSTDTQYF. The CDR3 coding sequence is TGCAGTGCGCCACAGAGCCTACCTAGCACAGATACGCAGTATTTT.

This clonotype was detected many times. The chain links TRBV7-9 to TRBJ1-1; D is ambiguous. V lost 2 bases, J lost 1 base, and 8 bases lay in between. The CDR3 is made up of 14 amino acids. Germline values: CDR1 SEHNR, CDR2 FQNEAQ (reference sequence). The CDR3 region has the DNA TGTGCCAGCAGCTTAAGAGACACGAACACTGAAGCTTTCTTT. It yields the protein CASSLRDTNTEAFF.

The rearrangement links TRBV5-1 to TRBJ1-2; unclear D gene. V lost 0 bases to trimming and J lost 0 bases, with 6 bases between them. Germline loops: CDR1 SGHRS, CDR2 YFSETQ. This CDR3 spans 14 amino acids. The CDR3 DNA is TGCGCCAGCAGCTTGGGCGGAACTAACTATGGCTACACCTTC. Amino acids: CASSLGGTNYGYTF.